The 25 T cell receptor beta chains reported below all come from one sample, sequenced in a study of blood T cell repertoires in COVID-19. Repertoires were generated with immunoSEQ multiplex PCR, while TCRdb's copy carries only in-frame clones and drops some. The sample lists 160,000 or so clones, 80% occurring once. Sample: peripheral blood. These receptors all come from a man between 60 and 75 years old with acute or convalescent COVID-19.

V usage is TRBV6-1 and J usage is TRBJ2-7; unclear D gene. Germline V gene data show CDR1 as MNHNS and CDR2 as SASEGT. The CDR3 extends over 14 amino acids. V dropped 1 base and J dropped 9 bases, with 16 bases sitting between them. CDR3 sequence: CASSEEARSRWQYF. CDR3 in DNA: TGTGCCAGCAGTGAAGAAGCGCGTTCTAGGTGGCAGTACTTC.

This clone came up once. In DNA form, the CDR3 reads TGTGCCAGTATGTTAGGGGGGGCCGGGAACACTGAAGCTTTCTTT. Translation gives CASMLGGAGNTEAFF. The chain employs TRBV19 and TRBJ1-1; D perhaps matches TRBD1 (6 bases). CDR1 and CDR2 from the germline V gene are LNHDA and SQIVND (reference sequence). Trimming removed 7 bases at V and 1 base at J, with 16 bases between. This CDR3 spans 15 amino acids.

The DNA of the CDR3 is TGTGCCAGCAGCAGAGTTGCAGATACGCAGTATTTT. Translation: CASSRVADTQYF. V and J are TRBV7-9 and TRBJ2-3; no definite D call. This CDR3 comprises 12 residues. Germline V gives CDR1 SEHNR, CDR2 FQNEAQ (reference sequence). V was trimmed by 5 bases and J by 4 bases, leaving 7 bases between them.

The rearrangement links TRBV19 to TRBJ2-1; 9 nucleotides match TRBD1. Germline loops: CDR1 LNHDA, CDR2 SQIVND (reference sequence). J lost 7 bases, V lost 7 bases, and 14 bases had no gene match. CDR3 size: 16 residues. CDR3 loop: CASTLGGDREKNEQFF. CDR3 nucleotides: TGTGCCAGTACCCTAGGGGGGGACAGGGAGAAGAATGAGCAGTTCTTC.

The chain has TRBV24-1 and TRBJ2-2; possibly TRBD1 for D (5 bases). CDR1 and CDR2 from the germline V gene are KGHDR and SFDVKD. The length of the CDR3 is 15 residues. V was trimmed by 4 bases and J by 1 base, leaving 9 bases between them. For the CDR3, the DNA is TGTGCCACCAGTGACCCCACAGGGAACACCGGGGAGCTGTTTTTT. This sequence encodes CATSDPTGNTGELFF.

The J gene is TRBJ2-1, the V gene TRBV13; 7 bases are shared with TRBD2. This CDR3 comprises 15 residues. V was clipped by 0 bases and J by 6 bases; unmatched bases: 5. From germline, CDR1 is PRHDT and CDR2 FYEKMQ (reference sequence). This CDR3 is CASSLGAGIRNEQFF. The CDR3 DNA follows: TGTGCCAGCAGCTTAGGAGCGGGAATTCGCAATGAGCAGTTCTTC.

The J gene is TRBJ2-7, the V gene TRBV6-2 or TRBV6-3; 7 bases agree with TRBD2. The V and J ends lost 3 bases and 6 bases, in that order; junction bases with no gene match: 17. CDR1 is MNHEY and CDR2 is SVGEGT in the germline V gene. The CDR3 length is 17 residues. The CDR3 loop reads CASSYIFSGEGLGEQYF. DNA of the CDR3: TGTGCCAGCAGTTATATATTTTCCGGGGAGGGCCTTGGCGAGCAGTACTTC.

The chain combines TRBV9 with TRBJ2-5, with 7 bases fitting TRBD2. In germline, CDR1 is SGDLS, CDR2 YYNGEE. The CDR3 is 14 residues long. Germline trimming cut 5 bases from V and 2 bases from J; bases unmatched to any gene: 6. As DNA, the CDR3 is TGTGCCAGCAGTTACGAGGGAGGGCAAGAGACCCAGTACTTC. As protein: CASSYEGGQETQYF.

CDR3 nucleotides: TGTGCCAGTAGAAGCCTCGTGACAGGGGGCCTCAATCAGCCCCAGCATTTT. Translated, it gives CASRSLVTGGLNQPQHF. The rearrangement uses TRBV19 and TRBJ1-5; 10 bases are a match to TRBD1. The CDR3 runs to 17 residues. Per germline, CDR1 LNHDA and CDR2 SQIVND (reference sequence). J gave up 3 bases and V 6 bases, and 11 bases lay outside the gene matches.

V is TRBV4-3 and J is TRBJ1-1, with TRBD1 matching over 7 bases. The CDR3 sequence is 15 residues long. The V and J ends lost 2 bases and 3 bases, in that order; junction bases with no gene match: 6. CDR1 is LGHNA and CDR2 is YSLEER in the germline V gene. Here the CDR3 DNA reads TGCGCCAGCAGCCAATTTTCTACAGGGGACACTGAAGCTTTCTTT. Encoded protein: CASSQFSTGDTEAFF.

On this clone itself: Other DNA sequences in the sample encode the same CDR3. The chain carries TRBV4-3 and TRBJ2-1, with D possibly TRBD1 on 6 matching bases. This CDR3 is 13 amino acids long. The V end was cut by 0 bases, the J end by 8 bases, with 8 bases between. Germline lookup yields CDR1 LGHNA and CDR2 YSLEER. CDR3 protein: CASSQDRGHEQFF. Written as DNA, the CDR3 is TGCGCCAGCAGCCAAGACAGGGGACATGAGCAGTTCTTC.

The count of this clone is one. The chain is built from TRBV3-1 (or the pseudogene TRBV3-2) and TRBJ1-2; D is uncertain. This CDR3 region has 14 residues. V was pared by 1 base and J by 7 bases, with 13 bases between. Germline CDR1 reads LGHDT; CDR2 reads YNNKEL (reference sequence). CDR3 residues: CASSQGGIRGGYTF. The CDR3 coding sequence is TGTGCCAGCAGCCAAGGTGGTATCCGGGGTGGCTACACCTTC.

This chain joins TRBV6-7 and TRBJ1-2; maybe TRBD1 (5 bases). TRBV6-7 is labeled an ORF, and its function is uncertain. With 6 bases removed from V and 8 bases from J, the gap between germline ends came to 16 bases. This CDR3 comprises 13 residues. CDR3 sequence (DNA): TGTGCCAGCAGCCCCGTGGGGCAAAAAGGCTACACCTTC. Translation gives CASSPVGQKGYTF.

This chain connects TRBV5-1 to TRBJ2-7; no firm D call. The CDR3 loop spans 12 amino acids. With 5 bases removed from V and 6 bases from J, the gap between germline ends came to 12 bases. Germline CDR1 SGHRS, CDR2 YFSETQ. The CDR3 sequence: CASRPERGEQYF. The CDR3 DNA sequence: TGCGCCAGCAGGCCCGAACGAGGCGAGCAGTACTTC.

The chain recombines TRBV3-1 (or the pseudogene TRBV3-2) with TRBJ1-1; tentative D call: TRBD1 (6 bases). This CDR3 is built from 17 residues. Germline CDR1 is LGHDT and CDR2 is YNNKEL (reference sequence). Trimming cost V 2 bases and J 0 bases, with 16 bases left between them. The DNA for the CDR3 is TGTGCCAGCAGCCAAACCCCCGGACAGACTATGAACACTGAAGCTTTCTTT. Its protein product is CASSQTPGQTMNTEAFF.

The chain carries TRBV2 and TRBJ2-5; 9 nucleotides agree with TRBD1. The CDR3 totals 12 residues. Germline V gene sequence: CDR1 SNHLY, CDR2 FYNNEI. Germline trimming cut 11 bases from V and 5 bases from J; bases unmatched to any gene: 6. The CDR3 spells CAGSGQGETQYF. The CDR3 region has the DNA TGTGCCGGCTCTGGACAGGGGGAGACCCAGTACTTC.

The chain has TRBV27 and TRBJ1-6; 7 bases fit TRBD1. The CDR3 spans 16 residues. CDR1 and CDR2 (germline): MNHEY, SMNVEV (reference sequence). V lost 3 bases, J lost 4 bases, and 6 bases stayed unmatched. Written as DNA, the CDR3 is TGTGCCAGCAGTTTCGGGACAGACCTGTATAATTCACCCCTCCACTTT. This codes for CASSFGTDLYNSPLHF.

This chain links TRBV5-8 with TRBJ1-3; no clear D. V lost 5 bases and J lost 0, with 6 bases in between. In germline, CDR1 is SGHTS, CDR2 YDEGEE. This CDR3 region has 13 residues. The CDR3 DNA is TGTGCCAGCAGAATCTCCTCTGGAAACACCATATATTTT. Protein sequence: CASRISSGNTIYF.

This clone occurred a few times. The gene calls are TRBV6-1 and TRBJ2-7, with a tentative D call TRBD1 (5 bases). This CDR3 is built from 14 residues. The germline V and J ends were trimmed by 2 bases and 6 bases, with 14 bases remaining between them. Germline lookup yields CDR1 MNHNS and CDR2 SASEGT. The CDR3 coding sequence is TGTGCCAGCAGTGAAAGGGGCACTAACTCCGAGCAGTACTTC. This translates into CASSERGTNSEQYF.

The chain joins TRBV18 to TRBJ1-3; the D gene is possibly TRBD1 (6 bases). V lost 1 base, J lost 1 base, and 14 bases lay in between. This CDR3 spans 17 amino acids. Germline loops: CDR1 KGHSH, CDR2 LQKENI. CDR3 in amino acids: CASSPRSAGTSGNTIYF. The CDR3 coding sequence is TGTGCCAGCTCACCACGATCGGCAGGGACATCTGGAAACACCATATATTTT.

This clone is a singleton in its sample. DNA for the CDR3: TGCGCCAGCAGTCTTTCTAGTCCCCATGATGGAGAGACCCAGTACTTC. It codes for CASSLSSPHDGETQYF. The V and J genes are TRBV4-1 and TRBJ2-5; unclear D gene. The germline V and J ends were trimmed by 6 bases and 4 bases, with 21 bases remaining between them. CDR1 and CDR2 from the germline V gene are MGHRA and YSYEKL. This CDR3 has 16 residues.

This rearrangement joins TRBV18 to TRBJ2-5; perhaps TRBD1 as D (5 bases). The CDR3 length is 15 residues. The V gene lost 2 bases and the J gene lost 2 bases, with 12 bases spanning the gap. From germline, CDR1 is KGHSH and CDR2 LQKENI. The CDR3 nucleotides are TGTGCCAGCTCACCAGACAGCTCCGGACAAGAGACCCAGTACTTC. Its protein is CASSPDSSGQETQYF.

The V call is TRBV3-1 (or the pseudogene TRBV3-2), the J call TRBJ2-1; D unclear. Germline CDR1 is LGHDT and CDR2 is YNNKEL (reference sequence). This CDR3 contains 16 residues. V lost 0 bases to trimming and J lost 6 bases, with 15 bases between them. For the CDR3, the DNA is TGTGCCAGCAGCCAAGATGCGAGCTACCCACTCAATGAGCAGTTCTTC. Amino acid sequence: CASSQDASYPLNEQFF.

This sequence joins TRBV9 and TRBJ2-2, with 8 bases identical to TRBD2. Germline values: CDR1 SGDLS, CDR2 YYNGEE. CDR3 length: 17 residues. The ends lost 0 bases at V and 3 bases at J; junction bases unmatched: 7. CDR3 nucleotide sequence: TGTGCCAGCAGCGTAGAGGAGACTAGCGCCTACACCGGGGAGCTGTTTTTT. It specifies CASSVEETSAYTGELFF.

The V and J genes are TRBV10-3 and TRBJ2-5; the D gene is possibly TRBD2 (6 bases). Trimming left V 4 bases short and J 0 bases short, with 6 bases between. The CDR3 length is 13 residues. Per germline, CDR1 ENHRY and CDR2 SYGVKD. CDR3 sequence: CAISGDYQETQYF. In DNA form, the CDR3 reads TGTGCCATCAGTGGGGACTACCAAGAGACCCAGTACTTC.